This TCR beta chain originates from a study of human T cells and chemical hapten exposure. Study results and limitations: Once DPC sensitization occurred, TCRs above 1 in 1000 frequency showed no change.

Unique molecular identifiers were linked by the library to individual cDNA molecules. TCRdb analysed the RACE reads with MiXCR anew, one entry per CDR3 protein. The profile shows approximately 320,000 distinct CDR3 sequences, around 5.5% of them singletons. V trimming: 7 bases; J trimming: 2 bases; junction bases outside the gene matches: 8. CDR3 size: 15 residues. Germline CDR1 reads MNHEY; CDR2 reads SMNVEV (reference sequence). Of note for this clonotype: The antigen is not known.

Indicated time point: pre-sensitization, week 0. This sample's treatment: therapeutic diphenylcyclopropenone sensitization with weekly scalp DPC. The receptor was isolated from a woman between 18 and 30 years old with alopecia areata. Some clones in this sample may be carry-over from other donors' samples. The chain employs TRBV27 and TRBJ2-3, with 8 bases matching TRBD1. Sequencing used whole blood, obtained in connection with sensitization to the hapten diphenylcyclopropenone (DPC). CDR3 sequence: CASKKPGQDTDTQYF. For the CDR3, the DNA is TGTGCCAGCAAAAAGCCGGGACAGGACACAGATACGCAGTATTTT.